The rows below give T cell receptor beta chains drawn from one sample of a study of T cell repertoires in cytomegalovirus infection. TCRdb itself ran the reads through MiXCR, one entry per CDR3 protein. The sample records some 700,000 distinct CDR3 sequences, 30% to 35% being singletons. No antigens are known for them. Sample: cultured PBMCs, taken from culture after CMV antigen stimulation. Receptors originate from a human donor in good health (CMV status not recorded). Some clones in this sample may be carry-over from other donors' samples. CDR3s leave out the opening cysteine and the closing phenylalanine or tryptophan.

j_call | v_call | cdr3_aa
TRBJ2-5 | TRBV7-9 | ASSLEGIQETQY
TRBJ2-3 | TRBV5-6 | ASSLWPDTQY
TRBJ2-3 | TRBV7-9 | ASSLNVADTQY
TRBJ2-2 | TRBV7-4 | ASSYRTGPHTGELF
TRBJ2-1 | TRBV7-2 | ASSSPQDNEQF
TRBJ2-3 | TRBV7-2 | ASSGRGSGGLPNTQY
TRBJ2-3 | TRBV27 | ASRRFGGGVDTQY
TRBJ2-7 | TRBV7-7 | ASSLELSYEQY
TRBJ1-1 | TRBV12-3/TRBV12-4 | ASSFKGRLNTEAF
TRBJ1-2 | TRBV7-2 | ASSLASAGNYGYT
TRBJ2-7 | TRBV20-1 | SARDRGRASVEQY
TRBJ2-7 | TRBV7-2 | ASSLGPNEQY
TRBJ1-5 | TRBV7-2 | ASSLAASGGQPQH
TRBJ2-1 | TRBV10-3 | AISLAGGYNEQF
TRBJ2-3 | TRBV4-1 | ASSHRTGGTDTQY
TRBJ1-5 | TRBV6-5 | ASRVDRGAQPQH
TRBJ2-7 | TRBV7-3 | ASSREGTGGEQY
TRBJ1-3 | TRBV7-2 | ASTGGARSGNTIY
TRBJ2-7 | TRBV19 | ASSIKGTYEQY
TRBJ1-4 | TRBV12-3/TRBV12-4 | ASRRHNNEKLF
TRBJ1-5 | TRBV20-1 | SARTADQPQH
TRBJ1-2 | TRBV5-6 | ASHDGDIYGYT
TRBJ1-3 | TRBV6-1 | ASSEAPKGNTIY
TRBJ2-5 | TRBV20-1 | SDRTIGTGLQTQY
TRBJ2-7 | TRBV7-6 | ASSLVSSLGFNEQY
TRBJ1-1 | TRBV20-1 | SAGGGGYEAF